Listed here are 26 T cell receptor beta chains from one sample, sequenced in a study of blood T cell repertoires in COVID-19. Data came from immunoSEQ multiplex PCR; TCRdb stores just in-frame clones and leaves some out. Of about 390,000 clones in the sample, approximately 87% were seen once. What was sequenced was PBMCs or T cells enriched from blood (not recorded which). These receptors were obtained from a woman aged 50 to 60 who had recovered from COVID-19.

The genes are TRBV19 and TRBJ1-1, with TRBD1 matching 7 bases. The germline V gene has CDR1 LNHDA and CDR2 SQIVND (reference sequence). The CDR3 spans 14 residues. The ends lost 7 bases at V and 1 base at J; junction bases unmatched: 6. CDR3 residues: CASNARDRNTEAFF. The CDR3 coding sequence is TGTGCCAGTAATGCCCGGGACAGGAACACTGAAGCTTTCTTT. Looking up the rest from reference TRBV19 and TRBJ1-1 gives the full variable domain: DGGITQSPKYLFRKEGQNVTLSCEQNLNHDAMYWYRQDPGQGLRLIYYSQIVNDFQKGDIAEGYSVSREKKESFPLTVTSAQKNPTAFYLCASNARDRNTEAFFGQGTRLTVV.

The V call is TRBV19, the J call TRBJ2-7; TRBD1 matches 9 bases. The CDR3 is 15 amino acids. Trimming took 6 bases from V and 4 from J; bases not matched to a gene: 10. Germline V lookup: CDR1 LNHDA, CDR2 SQIVND (reference sequence). The CDR3 sequence is CASSLSWDREYEQYF. DNA for the CDR3: TGTGCCAGTAGCCTTTCCTGGGACAGGGAATACGAGCAGTACTTC.

The V gene is TRBV12-3 or TRBV12-4, the J gene TRBJ2-5; unclear D gene. V lost 2 bases and J 4 bases, leaving 8 bases between the germline ends. The CDR3 loop spans 13 amino acids. CDR3 region: CASSLSLRETQYF. DNA for the CDR3: TGTGCCAGCAGTTTATCATTGCGAGAGACCCAGTACTTC.

The CDR3 is CASTRNTNTEAFF. Here the CDR3 DNA reads TGTGCCAGCACCAGGAACACGAACACTGAAGCTTTCTTT. The genes are TRBV2 and TRBJ1-1, with unresolved D. V was shortened by 7 bases and J by 1 base, with 10 bases between the two germline ends. Germline assignment: CDR1 SNHLY and CDR2 FYNNEI. The CDR3 runs 13 residues. Filled out from reference TRBV2 and TRBJ1-1, the complete variable domain reads EPEVTQTPSHQVTQMGQEVILRCVPISNHLYFYWYRQILGQKVEFLVSFYNNEISEKSEIFDDQFSVERPDGSNFTLKIRSTKLEDSAMYFCASTRNTNTEAFFGQGTRLTVV.

V gene TRBV29-1 combines with J gene TRBJ1-1; tentatively, D is TRBD1 (6 bases). The germline V gene has CDR1 SQVTM and CDR2 ANQGSEA. This CDR3 is 16 amino acids long. V dropped 5 bases and J dropped 4 bases, with 23 bases sitting between them. CDR3 loop: CSVKNEQGRSATEAFF. DNA of the CDR3: TGCAGCGTTAAAAACGAACAGGGACGGAGTGCCACTGAAGCTTTCTTT.

V gene TRBV24-1 combines with J gene TRBJ2-1, with a tentative D call TRBD1 (5 bases). V lost 3 bases and J lost 6, with 11 bases in between. The CDR3 runs 14 residues. Germline lookup yields CDR1 KGHDR and CDR2 SFDVKD. The CDR3 DNA reads as TGTGCCACCAGTGATACCGACAGCAGCAATGAGCAGTTCTTC. Encoded protein: CATSDTDSSNEQFF.

The chain links TRBV6-1 to TRBJ2-1; 7 bases agree with TRBD1. V was pared by 3 bases and J by 2 bases, with 7 bases of the junction left unmatched. The germline gives CDR1 MNHNS, CDR2 SASEGT. CDR3 length: 16 amino acids. CDR3 coding DNA: TGTGCCAGCAGTGACGTCACAGGGGCAACCTACAATGAGCAGTTCTTC. It encodes CASSDVTGATYNEQFF.

V and J are TRBV18 and TRBJ1-1, with D possibly TRBD1 on 6 matching bases. The CDR3 runs 16 residues. V gave up 3 bases and J gave up 3 bases, with 17 bases separating them. Germline V lookup: CDR1 KGHSH, CDR2 LQKENI. The CDR3 protein is CASSPFEGGAHTEAFF. CDR3 in DNA: TGTGCCAGCTCACCTTTCGAAGGGGGGGCCCACACTGAAGCTTTCTTT.

The chain carries TRBV12-3 or TRBV12-4 and TRBJ2-1; TRBD1 aligns across 7 bases. The CDR3 is made up of 13 amino acids. The V and J ends lost 4 bases and 3 bases, in that order; junction bases with no gene match: 0. The CDR3 DNA is TGTGCCAGCAGTTGGGACAGCTACAATGAGCAGTTCTTC. It encodes CASSWDSYNEQFF.

In this sample, this clone turned up a few times. This chain joins TRBV28 and TRBJ2-7, with 7 nucleotides matching TRBD1. CDR3 size: 13 residues. The V gene end was trimmed by 7 bases and the J gene end by 2 bases; junction bases not matched to a gene: 5. The germline V gene encodes CDR1 MDHEN and CDR2 SYDVKM. The CDR3: CASTSGQAYEQYF. The CDR3 DNA follows: TGTGCCAGCACTTCAGGACAGGCCTACGAGCAGTACTTC.

V usage is TRBV4-3 and J usage is TRBJ1-6; the match to TRBD1 covers 7 bases. Germline lookup yields CDR1 LGHNA and CDR2 YSLEER. CDR3 length: 14 residues. V lost 3 bases and J lost 6; bases outside the gene matches: 2. The CDR3: CASSQTGFNSPLHF. The CDR3 nucleotides are TGCGCCAGCAGCCAGACAGGGTTTAATTCACCCCTCCACTTT.

The genes are TRBV7-3 and TRBJ1-6; the match to TRBD1 covers 8 bases. V shed 5 bases, J shed 6 bases, and the junction held 6 bases outside the gene matches. The CDR3 runs to 15 residues. Germline assignment: CDR1 SGHTA and CDR2 FQGTGA. CDR3 nucleotides: TGTGCCAGCAGCACGACAGGGGTTGGTAATTCACCCCTCCACTTT. It encodes CASSTTGVGNSPLHF.

The J gene is TRBJ2-7, the V gene TRBV28; the match to TRBD2 covers 9 bases. Germline CDR1 is MDHEN and CDR2 is SYDVKM. CDR3 length equals 14 residues. V shed 8 bases, J shed 2 bases, and the junction held 7 bases outside the gene matches. In nucleotides, the CDR3 is TGTGCCAGCTCGGTAGCGGGGGAGACCTACGAGCAGTACTTC. Translated: CASSVAGETYEQYF.

This clone occurred a few times. The chain combines TRBV5-5 with TRBJ2-5; 14 nucleotides agree with TRBD2. The CDR3 is made up of 14 amino acids. V was pared by 5 bases and J by 5 bases, with 2 bases of the junction left unmatched. Germline V gene lookup returns CDR1 SGHKS and CDR2 YYEKEE (reference sequence). The CDR3 coding sequence is TGTGCCAGCAGTTGGACTAGCGGGGGGGAGACCCAGTACTTC. Translation gives CASSWTSGGETQYF.

The V gene is TRBV7-3, the J gene TRBJ2-1, with 8 bases lining up with TRBD2. CDR3 length: 15 residues. Germline-derived CDR1 and CDR2 are SGHTA and FQGTGA. V trimming: 2 bases; J trimming: 7 bases; junction bases outside the gene matches: 7. CDR3 residues: CASSLGVAGSNEQFF. CDR3 nucleotide sequence: TGTGCCAGCAGCTTAGGAGTAGCGGGGTCTAATGAGCAGTTCTTC.

The rearrangement links TRBV19 to TRBJ2-1; 12 positions agree with TRBD2. V gave up 6 bases and J gave up 8 bases; unmatched junction bases: 11. Germline V gene lookup returns CDR1 LNHDA and CDR2 SQIVND (reference sequence). The CDR3 runs 16 residues. CDR3 nucleotides: TGTGCCAGTAGCATTGCCATTGGGACTAGCGGGCATGAGCAGTTCTTC. The encoded protein is CASSIAIGTSGHEQFF.

This clone was seen a few times. V and J are TRBV11-2 and TRBJ2-6; D gene ambiguous. Deletions cut 5 bases from V and 2 bases from J, with 10 bases between. The germline V gene has CDR1 SGHAT and CDR2 FQNNGV. The CDR3 is 15 amino acids. The CDR3 loop is CASSPRKTGANVLTF. CDR3 bases: TGTGCCAGCAGCCCGCGGAAGACTGGGGCCAACGTCCTGACTTTC.

V is TRBV28 and J is TRBJ2-7; 10 bases line up with TRBD1. This CDR3 has 15 amino acids. The trim removed 7 bases at V and 4 bases at J, leaving 10 bases unmatched. Germline-derived CDR1 and CDR2 are MDHEN and SYDVKM. The CDR3 protein is CASTSSGTGEYEQYF. CDR3 DNA sequence: TGTGCCAGCACTTCGTCCGGGACAGGGGAATACGAGCAGTACTTC.

V gene TRBV19 combines with J gene TRBJ1-4, with TRBD1 matching 7 bases. Germline assignment: CDR1 LNHDA and CDR2 SQIVND (reference sequence). The CDR3 has 12 amino acids. V lost 6 bases to trimming and J lost 5 bases; unmatched junction nucleotides: 0. The CDR3 DNA reads TGTGCCAGTAGGGGACAGAATGAAAAACTGTTTTTT. It is translated as CASRGQNEKLFF. The whole variable domain, remainder taken from reference TRBV19 and TRBJ1-4, is DGGITQSPKYLFRKEGQNVTLSCEQNLNHDAMYWYRQDPGQGLRLIYYSQIVNDFQKGDIAEGYSVSREKKESFPLTVTSAQKNPTAFYLCASRGQNEKLFFGSGTQLSVL.

In DNA, the CDR3 is TGTGCCAGCAGCCTCAGGGCCGGGACACCCTACAATGAGCAGTTCTTC. It specifies CASSLRAGTPYNEQFF. The J gene is TRBJ2-1, the V gene TRBV7-8, with D perhaps matching TRBD1 (6 bases). Germline values: CDR1 SGHVS, CDR2 FQNEAQ. This CDR3 is built from 16 residues. Deletions cut 5 bases from V and 2 bases from J, with 16 bases between.

This chain joins TRBV5-6 and TRBJ1-2; D possibly corresponds to TRBD1 (5 bases). Trimming took off 4 bases at V and 8 bases at J, with 27 bases between the two ends. This CDR3 spans 17 amino acids. The germline V gene encodes CDR1 SGHDT and CDR2 YYEEEE. The CDR3 DNA reads as TGTGCCAGCAGCGCCTTCACTCTGACAGTCGATAAGGAGGGCTACACCTTC. This sequence encodes CASSAFTLTVDKEGYTF.

The chain links TRBV7-2 to TRBJ2-7; no reliable D call. Trimming shortened V by 5 bases and J by 6 bases, and 14 bases separated the two germline ends. Germline V gene lookup returns CDR1 SGHTA and CDR2 FQGNSA. This CDR3 spans 13 amino acids. The CDR3 DNA reads as TGTGCCAGCAGCCCCCGGTCCGGTAGCGAGCAGTACTTC. Encoded protein: CASSPRSGSEQYF.

The chain carries TRBV19 and TRBJ1-2, with TRBD1 as a possible D gene (5 bases). This CDR3 has 13 amino acids. Per germline, CDR1 LNHDA and CDR2 SQIVND (reference sequence). V gave up 10 bases and J gave up 7 bases, with 19 bases separating them. As DNA, the CDR3 is TGTGCCACCGACGTACGGGGGGAAGGTGGCTACACCTTC. This translates into CATDVRGEGGYTF.

The chain is built from TRBV6-2 or TRBV6-3 and TRBJ2-5, with a possible D match to TRBD1 (6 bases). Germline CDR1 MNHEY, CDR2 SVGEGT. Between the trimmed V and J ends, which lost 6 bases and 5 bases, there was a span of 16 bases. The CDR3 covers 14 residues. CDR3 residues: CASSWDNLRETQYF. The CDR3 coding sequence is TGTGCCAGCAGCTGGGACAACCTTAGGGAGACCCAGTACTTC.

This clone showed up just a few times. This chain connects TRBV19 to TRBJ1-1; D is unresolved. V lost 5 bases and J lost 1, with 8 bases in between. Germline lookup yields CDR1 LNHDA and CDR2 SQIVND (reference sequence). The CDR3 is 13 amino acids. The CDR3 DNA follows: TGTGCCAGTAGTTTACAGAAGAACACTGAAGCTTTCTTT. Its translation is CASSLQKNTEAFF.

V gene TRBV6-2 or TRBV6-3 combines with J gene TRBJ1-6, with D possibly TRBD1 on 5 matching bases. The CDR3 totals 13 residues. Trimming left V 0 bases short and J 9 bases short, with 6 bases between. Per germline, CDR1 MNHEY and CDR2 SVGEGT. CDR3: CASSYSRVSPLHF. The CDR3 bases are TGTGCCAGCAGTTACTCCAGGGTTTCACCCCTCCACTTT.